This T cell receptor (beta chain) was observed in a study of T cell responses to AZD1222 COVID-19 vaccine. Whole-study results and caveats: The study identified only five or six AZD1222 recipients as seropositive at baseline.

Assay used: immunoSEQ multiplex PCR; TCRdb lists only in-frame clones, some missing. Seen here are 150,000 or so clones, about 85% observed once, and the top ten hold under 8%. Details on this clone: Its antigen remains unidentified.

This CDR3 contains 18 residues. V was cut by 0 bases and J by 1 base, with 16 bases left in between. From germline, CDR1 is SGHDN and CDR2 FVKESK. Sequencing used peripheral blood, obtained after recovery from COVID-19. This TCR was sampled from an adult who had recovered from COVID-19. V usage is TRBV14 and J usage is TRBJ2-1, with D perhaps TRBD2 (6 bases). For the CDR3, the DNA is TGTGCCAGCAGCCAAGATTTGGCGGGGAGGCCTTCCTACAATGAGCAGTTCTTC. Encoded protein: CASSQDLAGRPSYNEQFF.